These T cell receptor beta chains were read from a single sample in a study of cytomegalovirus exposure and HLA in healthy donors. Only in-frame clones appear in the TCRdb table, and some are missing; sequencing was by immunoSEQ multiplex PCR. Its table records around 53,000 clones. The sequenced sample consisted of PBMCs. Receptor source: a man younger than 30 in good health and CMV-seropositive. Each CDR3 is given with its conserved first and last residue. A D gene is named only where the DNA matches it firmly.

V gene,D gene,J gene,CDR3 DNA,CDR3 protein
TRBV7-9,-,TRBJ2-3,TGTGCCAGCAGCTTATACGAGGGCCGAGGCACAGATACGCAGTATTTT,CASSLYEGRGTDTQYF
TRBV30,-,TRBJ2-1,TGTGCCTGGCAGGAGGCGGGTGAGCAGTTCTTC,CAWQEAGEQFF
TRBV6-5,-,TRBJ2-5,TGTGCCAGCAGGTCAGGGAACCAAGAGACCCAGTACTTC,CASRSGNQETQYF
TRBV6-5,TRBD2,TRBJ2-1,TGTGCCAGCAGTTACGACGGGAGGGCAAGAGGGGGTGAGCAGTTCTTC,CASSYDGRARGGEQFF
TRBV5-4,TRBD2,TRBJ2-1,TGTGCCAGCAGCATGGGAGGGACTAGTTCCTACAATGAGCAGTTCTTC,CASSMGGTSSYNEQFF
TRBV25-1,-,TRBJ1-3,TGTGCCAGCAGTGAATATCTGACAGCCGGAAACACCATATATTTT,CASSEYLTAGNTIYF
TRBV5-4,-,TRBJ1-2,TGTGCCAGCAGCTTGGAACCCGGGGGAAAGACTAGACATGGCTACACCTTC,CASSLEPGGKTRHGYTF
TRBV29-1,-,TRBJ1-1,TGCAGCATCAGGGACACGAACACTGAAGCTTTCTTT,CSIRDTNTEAFF
TRBV10-1,TRBD2,TRBJ2-3,TGCGCCAGCAGTGCCGGGACTAGCATTCGGGATACGCAGTATTTT,CASSAGTSIRDTQYF
TRBV2,TRBD2,TRBJ2-5,TGTGCCAGCAGTAGACTAGCGGGGCAAGAGACCCAGTACTTC,CASSRLAGQETQYF
TRBV7-9,TRBD2,TRBJ2-2,TGTGCCAGCAGCCTTGGCGGGAGGCGGACCGGGGAGCTGTTTTTT,CASSLGGRRTGELFF
TRBV5-1,TRBD2,TRBJ2-1,TGCGCCGGCGGTCCAAACGGGCGGGGGGCGACCTACAATGAGCAGTTCTTC,CAGGPNGRGATYNEQFF
TRBV7-9,TRBD2,TRBJ2-7,TGTGCCAGCAGCTCCAAATACACGACTAGCGGGAACGAGCAGTACTTC,CASSSKYTTSGNEQYF
TRBV6-6,TRBD1,TRBJ2-7,TGTGCCAGCAGTTACTCTTTCGACAGGGTTACCTACGAGCAGTACTTC,CASSYSFDRVTYEQYF
TRBV27,-,TRBJ2-1,TGTGCCAGCAGCCGCCCACGGGATGAGCAGTTCTTC,CASSRPRDEQFF
TRBV30,-,TRBJ1-2,TGTGCCTGGAGTGTACGACAGAAGTCGTATGGCTACACCTTC,CAWSVRQKSYGYTF
TRBV7-8,TRBD1,TRBJ2-2,TGTGCCAGCAGGGCCGGGACAGGGAAAACCGGGGAGCTGTTTTTT,CASRAGTGKTGELFF
TRBV19,-,TRBJ2-1,TGTGCCAGTAGCCAATCTCGGAGCAATGAGCAGTTCTTC,CASSQSRSNEQFF
TRBV9,TRBD1,TRBJ1-2,TGTGCCAGCAGCGAACGGACAGGGGGTAGTGGCTACACCTTC,CASSERTGGSGYTF
TRBV30,-,TRBJ2-3,TGTGCCTGGTTAGAACCGCTCCACGGTTCCCCAGATACGCAGTATTTT,CAWLEPLHGSPDTQYF